The 9 T cell receptor beta chains presented below share a single source sample, sequenced in a study of T-cell memory formation after mild COVID-19. Each CDR3 protein is one row after TCRdb ran MiXCR on the 5' RACE reads. The data show 200,000 or so distinct CDR3 sequences, over 7.5% seen once. The sequencing input was PBMCs or a T cell subset sorted from them (not recorded which). These receptors originate from a man between 18 and 29 years old who had mild COVID-19 (a few samples of this study predate the infection). Cell type and time point are not known.

The V call is TRBV2, the J call TRBJ2-3, with a weak D call TRBD2 (6 bases). Germline-derived CDR1 and CDR2 are SNHLY and FYNNEI. V was shortened by 6 bases and J by 8 bases, with 18 bases between the two germline ends. This CDR3 comprises 14 residues. The CDR3 loop reads CASRRGDLRGTQYF. Here the CDR3 DNA reads TGTGCCAGCAGGAGGGGAGACCTGCGGGGTACGCAGTATTTT.

This clonotype was counted ten times or more. The genes are TRBV7-2 and TRBJ2-2; the match to TRBD1 covers 8 bases. CDR3 length equals 17 residues. V was clipped by 4 bases and J by 4 bases; unmatched bases: 11. Per the germline V gene, CDR1 is SGHTA and CDR2 is FQGNSA. The CDR3 here is CASSWDRTAILTGELFF. CDR3 in DNA: TGTGCCAGCAGCTGGGACAGGACGGCTATTCTCACCGGGGAGCTGTTTTTT.

The CDR3 region has the DNA TGTGCCACCAGTGATTCAGGGCGTGACTATGGCTACACCTTC. It yields the protein CATSDSGRDYGYTF. The chain employs TRBV24-1 and TRBJ1-2; D perhaps matches TRBD1 (5 bases). V was trimmed by 2 bases and J by 3 bases, leaving 9 bases between them. The CDR3 has 14 amino acids. The germline gives CDR1 KGHDR, CDR2 SFDVKD.

The V call is TRBV7-9, the J call TRBJ2-3, with 10 bases identical to TRBD1. This CDR3 spans 16 amino acids. V trimming: 5 bases; J trimming: 2 bases; junction bases outside the gene matches: 7. The germline gives CDR1 SEHNR, CDR2 FQNEAQ (reference sequence). The CDR3 reads CASSPRTGGITDTQYF. In nucleotides, the CDR3 is TGTGCCAGCAGCCCGAGGACAGGGGGAATCACAGATACGCAGTATTTT.

This clonotype has just a few counts. The chain has TRBV11-2 and TRBJ2-3; 11 nucleotides line up with TRBD2. The germline V gene has CDR1 SGHAT and CDR2 FQNNGV. This CDR3 is 14 amino acids long. The ends lost 5 bases at V and 7 bases at J; junction bases unmatched: 5. The CDR3, as DNA: TGTGCCAGCAGCGCTAGCGGGGGGTGGAATACGCAGTATTTT. Amino acid sequence: CASSASGGWNTQYF.

This clonotype has only a few counts. V gene TRBV23-1 combines with J gene TRBJ2-7; D not resolved. TRBV23-1 is assigned to the ORF class and has an uncertain function. CDR3 length: 15 amino acids. V lost 2 bases to trimming and J lost 1 base, with 12 bases between them. For the CDR3, the DNA is TGCGCCAGCAGTCAAGCAAGCCGTAGGTCCTACGAGCAGTACGTC. Protein product: CASSQASRRSYEQYV.

This clonotype was counted ten times or more. J is TRBJ2-3 and V is TRBV20-1, with 9 positions matching TRBD2. The CDR3 totals 14 residues. V dropped 6 bases and J dropped 6; count of bases not matched to a gene: 10. In germline, CDR1 is DFQATT, CDR2 SNEGSKA (reference sequence). The CDR3 DNA reads TGCAGTGCCAACTCGCGGGGGGGCGTGGATACGCAGTATTTT. Its protein product is CSANSRGGVDTQYF.

This clonotype was seen a handful of times. The chain combines TRBV7-9 with TRBJ2-3, with D possibly matching TRBD2 (5 bases). Germline V CDR1 and CDR2: SEHNR, FQNEAQ (reference sequence). The V and J ends lost 6 bases and 4 bases respectively, with 8 bases between them. CDR3 length equals 12 residues. In nucleotides, the CDR3 is TGTGCCAGCAGGGATAGCGCAGATACGCAGTATTTT. This translates into CASRDSADTQYF.

The chain has TRBV7-3 and TRBJ2-1; 10 bases are shared with TRBD2. Germline values: CDR1 SGHTA, CDR2 FQGTGA. Losses at the gene ends were 5 bases for V and 8 bases for J; bases not matched to a gene: 18. The length of the CDR3 is 18 residues. CDR3 residues: CASSPKLASGGIVDEQFF. The DNA for the CDR3 is TGTGCCAGCAGCCCAAAACTGGCTAGCGGGGGCATAGTAGATGAGCAGTTCTTC. The variable domain in full, completed from reference TRBV7-3 and TRBJ2-1, reads GAGVSQTPSNKVTEKGKYVELRCDPISGHTALYWYRQSLGQGPEFLIYFQGTGAADDSGLPNDRFFAVRPEGSVSTLKIQRTERGDSAVYLCASSPKLASGGIVDEQFFGPGTRLTVL.